Listed below are T cell receptor beta chains from one sample, sequenced in a study of cytomegalovirus exposure and HLA in healthy donors. Here immunoSEQ multiplex PCR was the method, and the copy in TCRdb shows in-frame clones only, minus some. Listed are roughly 200,000 clones; under 6.5% falls within the top ten. The specimen sequenced was PBMCs. These receptors came from a man aged 25-40 years in good health and CMV-seronegative. Each CDR3 is given with its conserved first and last residue. The order of the fields is V gene, J gene, CDR3 protein.

v_call: TRBV9; j_call: TRBJ2-5; cdr3_aa: CASSLGTGGRETQYF
v_call: TRBV18; j_call: TRBJ2-1; cdr3_aa: CASSPLASGGANEQFF
v_call: TRBV10-3; j_call: TRBJ1-1; cdr3_aa: CAISEQGVVNTEAFF
v_call: TRBV4-1; j_call: TRBJ2-7; cdr3_aa: CASSQDAGQGYEQYF
v_call: TRBV7-6; j_call: TRBJ2-2; cdr3_aa: CASSLNWQGDTGELFF
v_call: TRBV15; j_call: TRBJ2-5; cdr3_aa: CATSRDRGRETQYF
v_call: TRBV19; j_call: TRBJ2-3; cdr3_aa: CASSGQTLTDTQYF
v_call: TRBV5-1; j_call: TRBJ1-1; cdr3_aa: CASSPGQVNTEAFF
v_call: TRBV30; j_call: TRBJ2-6; cdr3_aa: CAWSQTGAGANVLTF
v_call: TRBV9; j_call: TRBJ2-7; cdr3_aa: CASSVDQRETREQYF
v_call: TRBV4-3; j_call: TRBJ2-7; cdr3_aa: CASSQDHRGDFSYEQYF
v_call: TRBV7-6; j_call: TRBJ1-4; cdr3_aa: CASSLGLGKEKLFF
v_call: TRBV6-1; j_call: TRBJ2-3; cdr3_aa: CASSDPSGSTDTQYF
v_call: TRBV4-1; j_call: TRBJ2-4; cdr3_aa: CASSQVTGNVIQYF
v_call: TRBV11-3; j_call: TRBJ1-5; cdr3_aa: CASSRERDRRGQPQHF
v_call: TRBV9; j_call: TRBJ2-2; cdr3_aa: CASSVFGNTGELFF
v_call: TRBV30; j_call: TRBJ2-7; cdr3_aa: CAWSDPRDPVNEQYF
v_call: TRBV4-1; j_call: TRBJ1-1; cdr3_aa: CASSQDVSRNRGTNTEAFF
v_call: TRBV11-3; j_call: TRBJ2-1; cdr3_aa: CASSPGLAGEGKQFF
v_call: TRBV20-1; j_call: TRBJ1-1; cdr3_aa: CSALRNTEAFF
v_call: TRBV4-1; j_call: TRBJ2-1; cdr3_aa: CASSPGQSSYNEQFF
v_call: TRBV10-3; j_call: TRBJ2-1; cdr3_aa: CAISESGGAYNEQFF
v_call: TRBV27; j_call: TRBJ1-1; cdr3_aa: CASSSTSGYPNTEAFF
v_call: TRBV5-4; j_call: TRBJ1-1; cdr3_aa: CACSLAGGNTEAFF
v_call: TRBV4-3; j_call: TRBJ2-7; cdr3_aa: CASSQGLAGGLYEQYF